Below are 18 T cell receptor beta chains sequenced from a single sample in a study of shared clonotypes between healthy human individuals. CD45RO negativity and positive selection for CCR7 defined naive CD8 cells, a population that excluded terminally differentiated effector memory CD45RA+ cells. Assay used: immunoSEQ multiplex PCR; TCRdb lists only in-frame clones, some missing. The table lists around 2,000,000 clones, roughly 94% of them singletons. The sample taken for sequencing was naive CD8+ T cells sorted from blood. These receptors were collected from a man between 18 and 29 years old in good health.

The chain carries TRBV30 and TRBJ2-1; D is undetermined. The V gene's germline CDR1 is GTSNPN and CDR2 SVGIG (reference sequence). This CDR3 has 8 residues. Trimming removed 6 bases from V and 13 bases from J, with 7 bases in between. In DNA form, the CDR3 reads TGTGCCTGTTTAGGTCAGTTCTTC. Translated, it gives CACLGQFF.

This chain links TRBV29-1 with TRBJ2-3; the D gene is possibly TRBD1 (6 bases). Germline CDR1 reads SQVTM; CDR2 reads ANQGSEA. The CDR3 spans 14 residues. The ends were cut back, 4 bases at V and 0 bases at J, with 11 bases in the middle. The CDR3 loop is CSVGEQGSTDTQYF. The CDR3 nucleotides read TGCAGCGTTGGAGAACAGGGAAGCACAGATACGCAGTATTTT.

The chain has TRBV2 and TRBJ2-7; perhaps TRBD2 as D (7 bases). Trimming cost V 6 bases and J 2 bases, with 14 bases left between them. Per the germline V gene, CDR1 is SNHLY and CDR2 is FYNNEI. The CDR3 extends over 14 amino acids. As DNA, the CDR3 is TGTGCCAGCAGCCGGGGGGCCGCCACCTACGAGCAGTACTTC. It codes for CASSRGAATYEQYF.

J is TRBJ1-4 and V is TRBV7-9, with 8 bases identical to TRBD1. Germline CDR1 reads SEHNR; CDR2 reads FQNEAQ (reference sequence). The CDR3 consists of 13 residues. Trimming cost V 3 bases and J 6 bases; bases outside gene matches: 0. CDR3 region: CASSLTGDEKLFF. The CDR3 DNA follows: TGTGCCAGCAGCTTGACAGGGGATGAAAAACTGTTTTTT.

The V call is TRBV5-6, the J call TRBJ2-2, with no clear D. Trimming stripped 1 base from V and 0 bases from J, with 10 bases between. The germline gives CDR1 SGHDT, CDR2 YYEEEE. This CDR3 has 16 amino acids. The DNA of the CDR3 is TGTGCCAGCAGCTTGAGGTTGTCACCGAACACCGGGGAGCTGTTTTTT. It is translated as CASSLRLSPNTGELFF.

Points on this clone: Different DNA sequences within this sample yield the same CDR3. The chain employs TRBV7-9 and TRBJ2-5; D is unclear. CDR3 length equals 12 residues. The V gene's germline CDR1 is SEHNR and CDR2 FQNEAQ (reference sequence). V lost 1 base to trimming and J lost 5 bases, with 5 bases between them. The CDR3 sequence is CASSLEEETQYF. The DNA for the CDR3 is TGTGCCAGCAGCTTAGAGGAGGAGACCCAGTACTTC.

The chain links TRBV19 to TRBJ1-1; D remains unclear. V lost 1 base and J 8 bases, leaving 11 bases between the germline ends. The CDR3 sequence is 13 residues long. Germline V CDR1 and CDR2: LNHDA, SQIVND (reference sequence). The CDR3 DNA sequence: TGTGCCAGTAGTATAGTGTCGACGGGAGAAGCTTTCTTT. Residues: CASSIVSTGEAFF.

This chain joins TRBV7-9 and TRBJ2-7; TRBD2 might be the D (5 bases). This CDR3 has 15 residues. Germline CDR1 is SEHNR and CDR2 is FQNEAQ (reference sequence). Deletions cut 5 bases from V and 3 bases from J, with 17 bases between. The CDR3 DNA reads TGTGCCAGCAGCCCGCCCCCTAGCTTAGGCTACGAGCAGTACTTC. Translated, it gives CASSPPPSLGYEQYF. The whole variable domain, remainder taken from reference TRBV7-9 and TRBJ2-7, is DTGVSQNPRHKITKRGQNVTFRCDPISEHNRLYWYRQTLGQGPEFLTYFQNEAQLEKSRLLSDRFSAERPKGSFSTLEIQRTEQGDSAMYLCASSPPPSLGYEQYFGPGTRLTVT.

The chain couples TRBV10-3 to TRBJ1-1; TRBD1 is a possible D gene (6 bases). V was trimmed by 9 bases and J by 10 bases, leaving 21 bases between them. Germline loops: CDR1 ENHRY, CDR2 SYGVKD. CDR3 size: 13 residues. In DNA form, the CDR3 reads TGTGCCATACGAACAGGGCCCGCGGGGGTAGCTTTCTTT. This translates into CAIRTGPAGVAFF.

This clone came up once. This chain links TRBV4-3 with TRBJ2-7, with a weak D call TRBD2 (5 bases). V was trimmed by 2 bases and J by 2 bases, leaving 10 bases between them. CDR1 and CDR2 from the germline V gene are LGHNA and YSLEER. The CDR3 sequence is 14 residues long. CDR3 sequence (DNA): TGCGCCAGCAGCCAATGGCAGCGGACCTACGAGCAGTACTTC. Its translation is CASSQWQRTYEQYF.

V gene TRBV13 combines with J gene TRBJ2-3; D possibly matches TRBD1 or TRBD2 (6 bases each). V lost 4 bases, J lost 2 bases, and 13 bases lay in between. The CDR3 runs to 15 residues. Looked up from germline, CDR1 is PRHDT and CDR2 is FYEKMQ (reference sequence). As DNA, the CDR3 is TGTGCCAGCAGCTCCCCGGAGGGGGACACAGATACGCAGTATTTT. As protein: CASSSPEGDTDTQYF. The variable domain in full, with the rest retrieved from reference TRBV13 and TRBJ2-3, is AAGVIQSPRHLIKEKRETATLKCYPIPRHDTVYWYQQGPGQDPQFLISFYEKMQSDKGSIPDRFSAQQFSDYHSELNMSSLELGDSALYFCASSSPEGDTDTQYFGPGTRLTVL.

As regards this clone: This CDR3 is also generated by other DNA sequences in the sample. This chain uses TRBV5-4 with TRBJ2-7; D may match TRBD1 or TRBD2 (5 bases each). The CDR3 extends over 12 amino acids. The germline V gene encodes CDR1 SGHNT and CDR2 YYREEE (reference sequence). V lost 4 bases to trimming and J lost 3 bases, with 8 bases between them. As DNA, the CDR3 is TGTGCCAGCAGCCTGGGGGACTACGAGCAGTACTTC. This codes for CASSLGDYEQYF.

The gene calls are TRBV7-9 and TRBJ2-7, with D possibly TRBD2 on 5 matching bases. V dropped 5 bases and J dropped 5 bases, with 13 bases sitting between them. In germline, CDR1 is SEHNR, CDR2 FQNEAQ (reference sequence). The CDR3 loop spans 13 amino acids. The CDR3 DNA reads TGTGCCAGCAGCCCAGGACTGACACACGAGCAGTACTTC. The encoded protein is CASSPGLTHEQYF.

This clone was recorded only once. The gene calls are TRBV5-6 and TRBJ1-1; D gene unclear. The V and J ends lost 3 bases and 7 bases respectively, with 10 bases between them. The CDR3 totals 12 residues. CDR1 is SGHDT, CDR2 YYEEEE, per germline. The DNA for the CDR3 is TGTGCCAGCAGCTCCCTGGACCTTGAAGCTTTCTTT. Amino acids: CASSSLDLEAFF.

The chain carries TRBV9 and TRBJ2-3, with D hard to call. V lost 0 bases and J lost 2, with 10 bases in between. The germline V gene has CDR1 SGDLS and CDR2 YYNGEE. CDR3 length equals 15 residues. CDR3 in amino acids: CASSVGATPTDTQYF. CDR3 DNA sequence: TGTGCCAGCAGCGTAGGAGCAACCCCCACAGATACGCAGTATTTT.

The CDR3 nucleotides are TGTGCCAGCTCTACACTAGCGGGCTATCAGACCCAGTACTTC. It is translated as CASSTLAGYQTQYF. The V and J genes are TRBV27 and TRBJ2-5; 9 bases are shared with TRBD2. Germline V gives CDR1 MNHEY, CDR2 SMNVEV (reference sequence). This CDR3 has 14 residues. Trimming at V came to 8 bases and at J to 6 bases, leaving 10 bases not matched to a gene.

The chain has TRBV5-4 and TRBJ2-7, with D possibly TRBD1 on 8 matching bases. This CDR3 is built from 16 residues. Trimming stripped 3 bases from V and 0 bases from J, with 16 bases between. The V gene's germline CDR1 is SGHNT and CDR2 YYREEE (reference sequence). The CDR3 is CASSWGGGTGSYEQYF. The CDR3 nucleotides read TGTGCCAGCAGCTGGGGGGGTGGGACAGGCTCCTACGAGCAGTACTTC.

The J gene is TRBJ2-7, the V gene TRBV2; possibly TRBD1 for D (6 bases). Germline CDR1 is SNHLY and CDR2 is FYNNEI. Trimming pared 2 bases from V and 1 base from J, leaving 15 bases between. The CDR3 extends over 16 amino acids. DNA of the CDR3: TGTGCCAGCAGTGAATCTCACAGGGACCTATCCTACGAGCAGTACTTC. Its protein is CASSESHRDLSYEQYF.